This TCR beta chain emerged from a study of early T cells in non-severe SARS-CoV-2 infection. At the level of the study: Investigators sequenced bulk RNA drawn from unsorted whole blood, and chains remained unpaired.

As regards this clonotype: The antigen is not known.

General study points: VDJdb-based annotation leaned toward anti-spike CD8 responses and missed private and CD4 specificities.

V trimming: 7 bases; J trimming: 8 bases; junction bases outside the gene matches: 20. The CDR3 contains 16 residues. Germline CDR1 and CDR2: SGHDT and YYEEEE. Separate cDNA molecules each had unique molecular identifiers attached to them. TCRdb independently ran MiXCR on the 5' RACE reads; one entry per CDR3 protein. The sample holds 40,000 to 55,000 distinct CDR3 sequences, 12% seen once. J is TRBJ1-2 and V is TRBV5-6; 7 bases match TRBD1. The origin of this receptor is an adult who was a healthcare worker with PCR-confirmed SARS-CoV-2 infection or an uninfected control (not recorded which). The sample comprised whole blood. The CDR3 here is CASLVYRQGLLRGYTF. DNA for the CDR3: TGTGCCAGCCTCGTTTACCGACAGGGTCTTTTGCGGGGCTACACCTTC.